One and the same sample provided the 2 T cell receptor beta chains below, sequenced in a study of TIL therapy for anti-PD-1-resistant metastatic lung cancer (dated by TCRdb to the early 2020s). What the time point label conveys for this sample: pre-treatment sample, taken before nivolumab and TIL therapy. The immunoSEQ v3 hsTCRB kit was used to amplify TCR beta CDR3 regions from genomic DNA through bias-controlled multiplex PCR. The table comes from immuneACCESS by way of TCRdb, which keeps in-frame sequences with V and J called. Part of the clones is missing from these tables; in studies checked, under half for an unresolved V gene and the rest for unknown reasons. This sample comprises about 52,000 clones, roughly 85% of them detected only once. Around 4.8% of the sample belongs to the ten largest clones. The specimen comprised blood, sampled at baseline. These receptors were taken from a woman between 25 and 80 years old with non-small cell lung cancer.

V gene TRBV5-1 combines with J gene TRBJ1-1, with 10 bases fitting TRBD1. Germline CDR1 SGHRS, CDR2 YFSETQ. V lost 4 bases, J lost 8 bases, and 5 bases stayed unmatched. This CDR3 contains 13 residues. CDR3 sequence: CASSRDRGREAFF. In DNA, the CDR3 is TGCGCCAGCAGCAGGGACAGGGGACGAGAAGCTTTCTTT.

As DNA, the CDR3 is TGTGCCAGCAGTTTAAAGGGGGCGAGAAACGAGCAGTACTTC. The encoded protein is CASSLKGARNEQYF. This chain uses TRBV27 with TRBJ2-7, with TRBD1 identical over 7 bases. Unmatched junction bases numbered 6, after V lost 2 bases and J lost 5 bases. This CDR3 is 14 amino acids long. Germline lookup yields CDR1 MNHEY and CDR2 SMNVEV (reference sequence).